This T cell receptor beta chain was observed in a study of blood T cell repertoires in COVID-19. Some clones are missing from TCRdb's copy, which holds only in-frame ones; the method was immunoSEQ multiplex PCR. The sample shows 56,000 or so clones, 80% to 90% of them seen only once. CDR1 is LGHDT, CDR2 YNNKEL, per germline (reference sequence). Trimming left V 10 bases short and J 4 bases short, with 19 bases between. The length of the CDR3 is 14 residues. V is TRBV3-1 (or the pseudogene TRBV3-2) and J is TRBJ1-1; D is undetermined. The source material was peripheral blood. The TCR originated in a woman aged 55-75 years with COVID-19, enrolled during active disease. CDR3 DNA: TGTGCCATGCCCCCTTCCGAGGAGGCCACTGAAGCTTTCTTT. Translation: CAMPPSEEATEAFF.